What follows are 4 T cell receptor beta chains derived from one specimen sequenced in a study of T cell changes during pregnancy in multiple sclerosis. The repertoire was sequenced with immunoSEQ multiplex PCR; TCRdb's copy has only in-frame clones and lacks some. This sample has fewer than 85,000 clones, with 90% to 95% found just once. The material was peripheral blood, obtained in the second trimester of pregnancy. Receptors were obtained from a female donor with multiple sclerosis, enrolled in a pregnancy study.

V gene TRBV4-1 combines with J gene TRBJ2-2; D unclear. V lost 7 bases and J 3 bases, leaving 15 bases between the germline ends. Per germline, CDR1 MGHRA and CDR2 YSYEKL. CDR3 size: 15 residues. The CDR3 region is CASTPPGQDTGELFF. The CDR3 DNA sequence: TGCGCCAGCACCCCGCCTGGGCAGGACACCGGGGAGCTGTTTTTT.

As DNA, the CDR3 is TGTGCCATTCGGAGTGGCCAGACGACTAATGAGCAGTTCTTC. This gives the protein CAIRSGQTTNEQFF. The chain uses TRBV6-6 and TRBJ2-1; D remains unclear. Trimming removed 10 bases from V and 7 bases from J, with 20 bases in between. CDR1 is MNHNY, CDR2 SVGAGI, per germline (reference sequence). CDR3 length equals 14 residues.

The chain carries TRBV2 and TRBJ1-5; 8 nucleotides agree with TRBD1. V was clipped by 6 bases and J by 3 bases; unmatched bases: 4. This CDR3 contains 14 residues. From germline, CDR1 is SNHLY and CDR2 FYNNEI. CDR3 sequence (DNA): TGTGCCAGCAGGGTGGACAGGGTCAATCAGCCCCAGCATTTT. Protein sequence: CASRVDRVNQPQHF.

This chain uses TRBV10-3 with TRBJ2-7, with 11 bases fitting TRBD2. The V segment lost 11 bases and the J segment 3 bases; nucleotides outside the gene matches: 6. This CDR3 is built from 13 residues. In germline, CDR1 is ENHRY, CDR2 SYGVKD. DNA of the CDR3: TGTGCCGCGGGACTAGCGGAGAACTACGAGCAGTACTTC. It codes for CAAGLAENYEQYF.